A single sample gave rise to the 22 T cell receptor beta chains below, sequenced in a study of T-cell memory formation after mild COVID-19. TCRdb itself ran the 5' RACE reads through MiXCR, one entry per CDR3 protein. The sample lists about 320,000 distinct CDR3 sequences, 14% occurring once. The material sequenced was PBMCs or a T cell subset sorted from them (not recorded which). The source of these receptors is a man between 18 and 35 years old who had mild COVID-19 (a few samples of this study predate the infection). Cell type and time point are not known.

This chain links TRBV5-1 with TRBJ1-2; TRBD1 matches 9 bases. V shed 4 bases, J shed 5 bases, and the junction held 9 bases outside the gene matches. Germline values: CDR1 SGHRS, CDR2 YFSETQ. This CDR3 is built from 15 residues. Written as DNA, the CDR3 is TGCGCCAGCAGCGGATTAGACAGGGGGAATTATGGCTACACCTTC. Its translation is CASSGLDRGNYGYTF. The variable domain in full, completed from reference TRBV5-1 and TRBJ1-2, reads KAGVTQTPRYLIKTRGQQVTLSCSPISGHRSVSWYQQTPGQGLQFLFEYFSETQRNKGNFPGRFSGRQFSNSRSEMNVSTLELGDSALYLCASSGLDRGNYGYTFGSGTRLTVV.

This clonotype was detected only a few times. The genes are TRBV7-9 and TRBJ2-7; unclear D gene. The CDR3 runs to 12 residues. With 3 bases removed from V and 1 base from J, the gap between germline ends came to 4 bases. The germline V gene has CDR1 SEHNR and CDR2 FQNEAQ (reference sequence). For the CDR3, the DNA is TGTGCCAGCAGCTTCCGGTCCTACGAGCAGTACTTC. This codes for CASSFRSYEQYF. Filled out from reference TRBV7-9 and TRBJ2-7, the complete variable domain reads DTGVSQNPRHKITKRGQNVTFRCDPISEHNRLYWYRQTLGQGPEFLTYFQNEAQLEKSRLLSDRFSAERPKGSFSTLEIQRTEQGDSAMYLCASSFRSYEQYFGPGTRLTVT.

This clonotype has only a few counts. The chain is built from TRBV19 and TRBJ1-1, with a possible D match to TRBD1 (6 bases). Germline V gene sequence: CDR1 LNHDA, CDR2 SQIVND (reference sequence). The CDR3 runs 13 residues. V shed 3 bases and J shed 7 bases, with 12 bases lying between them. Written as DNA, the CDR3 is TGTGCCAGTAGTATTAGCGGGACACTTGAAGCTTTCTTT. Its translation: CASSISGTLEAFF.

V and J are TRBV7-9 and TRBJ2-7, with D possibly being TRBD1 (6 bases). The V end was cut by 7 bases, the J end by 5 bases, with 27 bases between. The CDR3 has 17 amino acids. Germline loops: CDR1 SEHNR, CDR2 FQNEAQ (reference sequence). The CDR3 sequence: CASIPPVLGASIDEQYF. The DNA for the CDR3 is TGTGCCAGCATCCCTCCCGTGTTGGGGGCTAGCATCGACGAGCAGTACTTC. The full variable domain, its missing parts supplied by reference TRBV7-9 and TRBJ2-7, is DTGVSQNPRHKITKRGQNVTFRCDPISEHNRLYWYRQTLGQGPEFLTYFQNEAQLEKSRLLSDRFSAERPKGSFSTLEIQRTEQGDSAMYLCASIPPVLGASIDEQYFGPGTRLTVT.

The J gene is TRBJ1-2, the V gene TRBV7-3; 9 bases are shared with TRBD1. The V and J ends lost 5 bases and 5 bases, in that order; junction bases with no gene match: 3. CDR1 is SGHTA, CDR2 FQGTGA, per germline. This CDR3 has 13 residues. CDR3 in DNA: TGTGCCAGCAGCCGCGGGACAGGGTATGGCTACACCTTC. It encodes CASSRGTGYGYTF.

There are a few counts of this clonotype. The rearrangement joins TRBV28 to TRBJ1-6, with D unclear. CDR3 length: 12 amino acids. Looked up from germline, CDR1 is MDHEN and CDR2 is SYDVKM. The V gene lost 7 bases and the J gene lost 10 bases, with 11 bases spanning the gap. CDR3: CASISRMSPLHF. The CDR3 region has the DNA TGTGCCAGCATTTCTCGAATGTCACCCCTCCACTTT. Filled out from reference TRBV28 and TRBJ1-6, the complete variable domain reads DVKVTQSSRYLVKRTGEKVFLECVQDMDHENMFWYRQDPGLGLRLIYFSYDVKMKEKGDIPEGYSVSREKKERFSLILESASTNQTSMYLCASISRMSPLHFGNGTRLTVT.

The chain combines TRBV7-2 with TRBJ2-2, with 10 bases identical to TRBD2. This CDR3 region has 16 residues. Trimming cost V 2 bases and J 3 bases; bases outside gene matches: 3. Germline lookup yields CDR1 SGHTA and CDR2 FQGNSA. The CDR3 nucleotides read TGTGCCAGCAGCTTACAGCGGGGGGGCTACACCGGGGAGCTGTTTTTT. Its protein product is CASSLQRGGYTGELFF.

The CDR3 DNA follows: TGCAGCGTTGAAGCGGATCGGTCCAGGGGGAACACCATATATTTT. Translated, it gives CSVEADRSRGNTIYF. V usage is TRBV29-1 and J usage is TRBJ1-3; 7 nucleotides match TRBD1. V was clipped by 1 base and J by 7 bases; unmatched bases: 10. Germline lookup yields CDR1 SQVTM and CDR2 ANQGSEA. This CDR3 region has 15 residues. Combining the CDR3 with reference TRBV29-1 and TRBJ1-3 gives the whole variable domain SAVISQKPSRDICQRGTSLTIQCQVDSQVTMMFWYRQQPGQSLTLIATANQGSEATYESGFVIDKFPISRPNLTFSTLTVSNMSPEDSSIYLCSVEADRSRGNTIYFGEGSWLTVV.

This clonotype was counted ten times or more. This rearrangement joins TRBV29-1 to TRBJ1-5, with 7 bases fitting TRBD1. The V and J ends lost 6 bases and 0 bases, in that order; junction bases with no gene match: 8. The V gene's germline CDR1 is SQVTM and CDR2 ANQGSEA. The CDR3 is 15 amino acids. This CDR3 reads CSVSFGTASNQPQHF. The DNA for the CDR3 is TGCAGCGTCTCATTTGGGACAGCTAGCAATCAGCCCCAGCATTTT.

This clonotype turned up a few times. The V call is TRBV23-1, the J call TRBJ2-2; possibly TRBD1 for D (5 bases). TRBV23-1 is marked as an open reading frame, function uncertain. There are 16 residues in the CDR3. V was clipped by 4 bases and J by 5 bases, with 17 bases between them. The CDR3 is CASSPVCRDETGELFF. CDR3 DNA: TGCGCCAGCAGTCCTGTGTGCAGGGATGAAACCGGGGAGCTGTTTTTT.

The chain has TRBV6-2 or TRBV6-3 and TRBJ1-1; no reliable D call. Germline CDR1 is MNHEY and CDR2 is SVGEGT. The CDR3 totals 21 residues. V lost 0 bases to trimming and J lost 0 bases, with 26 bases between them. CDR3 DNA: TGTGCCAGCAGTTACTCGAGGGATCTCTCTCTAGGCGGTGGTATGAACACTGAAGCTTTCTTT. This sequence encodes CASSYSRDLSLGGGMNTEAFF.

This clonotype was seen more than once but under ten times. The rearrangement joins TRBV5-6 to TRBJ2-1, with 7 positions matching TRBD2. V trimming: 0 bases; J trimming: 0 bases; junction bases outside the gene matches: 9. The CDR3 is 18 amino acids. Germline values: CDR1 SGHDT, CDR2 YYEEEE. CDR3 protein: CASSLVSGDPSSYNEQFF. The CDR3 bases are TGTGCCAGCAGCTTGGTGAGCGGGGACCCAAGCTCCTACAATGAGCAGTTCTTC.

This clonotype was recorded a few times. The chain is built from TRBV5-6 and TRBJ1-6; 7 bases map to TRBD1. CDR1 and CDR2 (germline): SGHDT, YYEEEE. The J segment lost 7 bases and the V segment lost 0 bases, leaving 7 bases of the junction unmatched. This CDR3 region has 16 residues. The CDR3 bases are TGTGCCAGCAGCTTGGTGGGCGACAGGGCAAATTCACCCCTCCACTTT. It translates to CASSLVGDRANSPLHF.

This clonotype was seen only a few times. The J gene is TRBJ2-3, the V gene TRBV12-3 or TRBV12-4; the D gene is possibly TRBD2 (5 bases). Trimming left V 3 bases short and J 5 bases short, with 15 bases between. The CDR3 has 15 residues. The DNA for the CDR3 is TGTGCCAGCAGTTTCGTGTTGTCCGGGGAAGATACGCAGTATTTT. Protein sequence: CASSFVLSGEDTQYF.

The chain uses TRBV9 and TRBJ1-5, with D perhaps TRBD1 (6 bases). Per germline, CDR1 SGDLS and CDR2 YYNGEE. The CDR3 is made up of 15 amino acids. V gave up 2 bases and J gave up 0 bases, with 9 bases separating them. The CDR3 nucleotides are TGTGCCAGCAGCGTGGGGGGCTATAGCAATCAGCCCCAGCATTTT. Translated, it gives CASSVGGYSNQPQHF.

V gene TRBV10-3 combines with J gene TRBJ2-7, with a tentative D call TRBD2 (5 bases). Per germline, CDR1 ENHRY and CDR2 SYGVKD. The ends were cut back, 6 bases at V and 3 bases at J, with 12 bases in the middle. This CDR3 spans 13 amino acids. The CDR3 reads CAISRPGFYEQYV. CDR3 nucleotides: TGTGCCATCAGCAGACCGGGGTTCTACGAGCAGTACGTC.

This clonotype was counted only a few times. The chain has TRBV5-1 and TRBJ1-1; the D is unclear. CDR1 SGHRS and CDR2 YFSETQ come from the germline V gene. The CDR3 totals 13 residues. Trimming removed 0 bases at V and 4 bases at J, with 7 bases between. CDR3 sequence (DNA): TGCGCCAGCAGCTTGGATTATGGCACTGAAGCTTTCTTT. Protein product: CASSLDYGTEAFF.

This clonotype has only a few counts. The chain carries TRBV20-1 and TRBJ2-7; 7 bases line up with TRBD1. Trimming at V came to 5 bases and at J to 2 bases, leaving 9 bases not matched to a gene. The length of the CDR3 is 14 residues. The germline V gene has CDR1 DFQATT and CDR2 SNEGSKA (reference sequence). Here the CDR3 DNA reads TGCAGTGCTGCCCTTCGACAGGGTACCTACGAGCAGTACTTC. This encodes CSAALRQGTYEQYF.

The sample holds a few counts of this clonotype. The chain joins TRBV11-2 to TRBJ2-1; D gene uncertain. The germline V gene encodes CDR1 SGHAT and CDR2 FQNNGV. Trimming took 4 bases from V and 6 from J, leaving 16 bases between them. The CDR3 spans 15 residues. The CDR3 protein is CASSSWALVGNEQFF. The CDR3 nucleotides are TGTGCCAGCAGCTCATGGGCCTTGGTCGGCAATGAGCAGTTCTTC.

This clonotype has just a few counts. This chain joins TRBV7-8 and TRBJ2-1; either TRBD1 or TRBD2 may fit D (5 bases each). Trimming left V 2 bases short and J 5 bases short, with 10 bases between. The CDR3 loop spans 14 amino acids. Germline CDR1 and CDR2: SGHVS and FQNEAQ. The CDR3 DNA reads TGTGCCAGCAGCTTATTACTGGGGGACAATGAGCAGTTCTTC. This gives the protein CASSLLLGDNEQFF.

This clonotype was recorded at least ten times. The rearrangement joins TRBV18 to TRBJ2-5; unclear D gene. Trimming shortened V by 4 bases and J by 3 bases, and 15 bases separated the two germline ends. Germline values: CDR1 KGHSH, CDR2 LQKENI. The CDR3 is 15 residues long. The chain's CDR3 is CASSQNLQRKETQYF. CDR3 DNA: TGTGCCAGCTCACAAAACCTACAGCGAAAAGAGACCCAGTACTTC.

The chain joins TRBV18 to TRBJ1-1; D possibly corresponds to TRBD1 (6 bases). Germline loops: CDR1 KGHSH, CDR2 LQKENI. The V end lost 7 bases, the J end lost 7 bases, and 22 bases lay between the germline ends. The CDR3 runs to 15 residues. The CDR3 sequence: CASYPGTPGRVEAFF. The CDR3 region has the DNA TGTGCCAGCTACCCAGGGACACCCGGTCGGGTTGAAGCTTTCTTT.